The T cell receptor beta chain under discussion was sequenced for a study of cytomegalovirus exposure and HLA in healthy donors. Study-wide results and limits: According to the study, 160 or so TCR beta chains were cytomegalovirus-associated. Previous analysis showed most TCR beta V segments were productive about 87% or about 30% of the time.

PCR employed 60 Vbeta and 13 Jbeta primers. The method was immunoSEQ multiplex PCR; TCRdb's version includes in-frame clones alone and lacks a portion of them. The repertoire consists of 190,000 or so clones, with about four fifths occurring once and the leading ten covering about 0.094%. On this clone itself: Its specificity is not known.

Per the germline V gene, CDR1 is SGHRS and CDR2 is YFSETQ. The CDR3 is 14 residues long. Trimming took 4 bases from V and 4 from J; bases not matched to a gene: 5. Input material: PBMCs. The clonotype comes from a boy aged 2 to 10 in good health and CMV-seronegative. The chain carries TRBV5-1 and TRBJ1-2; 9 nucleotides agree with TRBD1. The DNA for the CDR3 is TGCGCCAGCAGCCGGGACAGGGCAGGCTATGGCTACACCTTC. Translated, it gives CASSRDRAGYGYTF.